One and the same sample provided the 31 T cell receptor beta chains below, sequenced in a study of cytomegalovirus exposure and HLA in healthy donors. 60 Vbeta and 13 Jbeta primers were used in PCR. Using immunoSEQ multiplex PCR, the repertoire was profiled, and TCRdb retains in-frame clones only, with some absent. The sample includes about 110,000 clones, under 85% of them seen just once. Sequenced material: PBMCs. The receptors were gathered from a man in his forties in good health and CMV-seronegative.

This chain joins TRBV7-2 and TRBJ2-2; D gene uncertain. Germline V gene sequence: CDR1 SGHTA, CDR2 FQGNSA. V dropped 3 bases and J dropped 3 bases, with 8 bases sitting between them. The length of the CDR3 is 14 residues. The CDR3: CASSLSRDTGELFF. In nucleotides, the CDR3 is TGTGCCAGCAGCTTGAGTAGAGACACCGGGGAGCTGTTTTTT.

The genes are TRBV7-2 and TRBJ2-7, with 8 bases fitting TRBD2. Trimming removed 7 bases from V and 1 base from J; junction bases left unmatched: 6. In germline, CDR1 is SGHTA, CDR2 FQGNSA. The CDR3 loop spans 14 amino acids. In nucleotides, the CDR3 is TGTGCCAGCACCTCGGGGGGGCCTTCCTACGAGCAGTACTTC. This sequence encodes CASTSGGPSYEQYF.

The table lists this clone with a count of one. The chain is built from TRBV27 and TRBJ2-2; 12 bases match TRBD1. The V gene end was trimmed by 3 bases and the J gene end by 6 bases; junction bases not matched to a gene: 2. This CDR3 is 15 amino acids long. The V gene's germline CDR1 is MNHEY and CDR2 SMNVEV (reference sequence). In DNA, the CDR3 is TGTGCCAGCAGTTTCGGGACAGGGGGCGCCGGGGAGCTGTTTTTT. Encoded protein: CASSFGTGGAGELFF.

In this sample, this clone turned up once. CDR3 sequence reads: CASSQDVAGGYTDTQYF. For the CDR3, the DNA is TGCGCCAGCAGCCAAGATGTCGCAGGGGGTTACACAGATACGCAGTATTTT. The chain uses TRBV4-3 and TRBJ2-3, with 7 bases lining up with TRBD1. CDR1 is LGHNA, CDR2 YSLEER, per germline. Trimming took 0 bases from V and 2 from J; bases not matched to a gene: 8. The CDR3 contains 17 residues.

This chain connects TRBV11-2 to TRBJ1-6; D not certain. This CDR3 region has 14 residues. V gave up 1 base and J gave up 9 bases, with 10 bases separating them. The germline V gene has CDR1 SGHAT and CDR2 FQNNGV. The CDR3 bases are TGTGCCAGCAGCTTAGCCCCGGGGTTTTCACCCCTCCACTTT. Encoded protein: CASSLAPGFSPLHF.

The V gene is TRBV7-2, the J gene TRBJ2-4, with 7 positions matching TRBD2. The ends lost 1 base at V and 0 bases at J; junction bases unmatched: 9. CDR3 length equals 18 residues. Germline lookup yields CDR1 SGHTA and CDR2 FQGNSA. The CDR3 DNA is TGTGCCAGCAGCTTAGAAGCGCGGGAGAGGAGAGCCAAAAACATTCAGTACTTC. Protein sequence: CASSLEARERRAKNIQYF.

The CDR3 region has the DNA TGCGCCAGCAGCCCCGGGACTAGCGGGGATTCAGATACGCAGTATTTT. Its translation is CASSPGTSGDSDTQYF. V and J are TRBV5-1 and TRBJ2-3, with 13 bases fitting TRBD2. Germline CDR1 is SGHRS and CDR2 is YFSETQ. The V segment lost 4 bases and the J segment 4 bases; nucleotides outside the gene matches: 6. The CDR3 loop spans 16 amino acids. Full variable domain (outside the CDR3, taken from reference TRBV5-1 and TRBJ2-3): KAGVTQTPRYLIKTRGQQVTLSCSPISGHRSVSWYQQTPGQGLQFLFEYFSETQRNKGNFPGRFSGRQFSNSRSEMNVSTLELGDSALYLCASSPGTSGDSDTQYFGPGTRLTVL.

The chain combines TRBV19 with TRBJ1-5; 7 bases map to TRBD1. The CDR3 is made up of 13 amino acids. Germline V gives CDR1 LNHDA, CDR2 SQIVND (reference sequence). Unmatched junction bases numbered 1, after V lost 7 bases and J lost 1 base. CDR3: CASKGGSNQPQHF. The CDR3 DNA is TGTGCCAGTAAAGGGGGCAGCAATCAGCCCCAGCATTTT.

V usage is TRBV2 and J usage is TRBJ1-5, with TRBD1 identical over 7 bases. The germline gives CDR1 SNHLY, CDR2 FYNNEI. The CDR3 is 14 amino acids. Losses at the gene ends were 5 bases for V and 2 bases for J; bases not matched to a gene: 3. The CDR3 loop is CASSNQGGNQPQHF. In DNA, the CDR3 is TGTGCCAGCAGTAATCAGGGGGGCAATCAGCCCCAGCATTTT.

The chain is built from TRBV14 and TRBJ1-1, with D unresolved. Germline V gives CDR1 SGHDN, CDR2 FVKESK. The CDR3 runs 12 residues. Trimming shortened V by 3 bases and J by 5 bases, and 7 bases separated the two germline ends. CDR3 region: CASSHDGTEAFF. DNA for the CDR3: TGTGCCAGCAGCCATGACGGGACTGAAGCTTTCTTT.

V gene TRBV19 combines with J gene TRBJ2-3; D remains ambiguous. V lost 5 bases and J 6 bases, leaving 9 bases between the germline ends. Germline V lookup: CDR1 LNHDA, CDR2 SQIVND (reference sequence). CDR3 length: 12 amino acids. The DNA for the CDR3 is TGTGCCAGTAGTCCAGGCTCCGATACGCAGTATTTT. Translation gives CASSPGSDTQYF.

The CDR3 reads CASSQAGRTLAKNIQYF. CDR3 bases: TGTGCCAGCAGCCAAGCAGGCAGAACCTTAGCCAAAAACATTCAGTACTTC. This chain connects TRBV4-2 to TRBJ2-4; the D is unclear. The germline gives CDR1 LGHNA, CDR2 YNFKEQ. CDR3 size: 17 residues. V lost 1 base and J 0 bases, leaving 13 bases between the germline ends.

This clone was seen more than once but under ten times. The chain carries TRBV4-1 and TRBJ2-7; 7 nucleotides match TRBD1. Trimming cost V 4 bases and J 6 bases; bases outside gene matches: 9. The V gene's germline CDR1 is MGHRA and CDR2 YSYEKL. The CDR3 loop spans 14 amino acids. CDR3 sequence reads: CASSRTPGGSEQYF. In nucleotides, the CDR3 is TGCGCCAGCAGCCGTACGCCAGGGGGATCCGAGCAGTACTTC.

This clone was counted between two and nine times. The rearrangement joins TRBV10-2 to TRBJ2-3; no reliable D call. Germline V gives CDR1 WSHSY, CDR2 SAAADI. The CDR3 consists of 17 residues. Trimming took off 3 bases at V and 3 bases at J, with 19 bases between the two ends. Here the CDR3 reads CASSDPFKVELTDTQYF. The DNA of the CDR3 is TGCGCCAGCAGTGATCCTTTCAAAGTTGAGTTAACAGATACGCAGTATTTT.

The chain links TRBV27 to TRBJ1-1; 11 positions match TRBD1. This CDR3 contains 14 residues. The germline V gene has CDR1 MNHEY and CDR2 SMNVEV (reference sequence). With 4 bases clipped from V and 4 bases from J, the junction kept 2 bases outside the gene matches. As DNA, the CDR3 is TGTGCCAGCAGTTCCGGGACAGGGGGCACTGAAGCTTTCTTT. Translated: CASSSGTGGTEAFF.

The chain joins TRBV9 to TRBJ2-7, with 8 bases identical to TRBD2. The germline V gene has CDR1 SGDLS and CDR2 YYNGEE. Trimming at V came to 2 bases and at J to 1 base, leaving 2 bases not matched to a gene. This CDR3 contains 14 residues. The CDR3 is CASSVSGTSYEQYF. In DNA form, the CDR3 reads TGTGCCAGCAGCGTTAGCGGGACTTCCTACGAGCAGTACTTC.

V and J are TRBV7-8 and TRBJ2-2; D gene unclear. The CDR3 loop spans 14 amino acids. Trimming left V 1 base short and J 3 bases short, with 6 bases between. The germline CDR1 and CDR2 sequences are SGHVS and FQNEAQ. The CDR3 protein is CASSLVRDTGELFF. CDR3 coding DNA: TGTGCCAGCAGCTTAGTACGGGACACCGGGGAGCTGTTTTTT. Full variable domain (missing parts from reference TRBV7-8 and TRBJ2-2): GAGVSQSPRYKVAKRGQDVALRCDPISGHVSLFWYQQALGQGPEFLTYFQNEAQLDKSGLPSDRFFAERPEGSVSTLKIQRTQQEDSAVYLCASSLVRDTGELFFGEGSRLTVL.

In its sample, this clone was seen a few times. The gene calls are TRBV27 and TRBJ1-6, with unresolved D. The germline V gene encodes CDR1 MNHEY and CDR2 SMNVEV (reference sequence). This CDR3 is 14 amino acids long. Trimming shortened V by 4 bases and J by 5 bases, and 9 bases separated the two germline ends. DNA for the CDR3: TGTGCCAGCAGTTCGGGTTGGGATAATTCACCCCTCCACTTT. Translating gives CASSSGWDNSPLHF.

The chain links TRBV27 to TRBJ2-5; the D gene is possibly TRBD1 (5 bases). The V gene's germline CDR1 is MNHEY and CDR2 SMNVEV (reference sequence). The V gene lost 3 bases and the J gene lost 4 bases, with 12 bases spanning the gap. The CDR3 contains 14 residues. CDR3 bases: TGTGCCAGCAGTTTTAAGGGGCGCGTAGAGACCCAGTACTTC. This codes for CASSFKGRVETQYF.

The chain combines TRBV4-1 with TRBJ2-2; 8 nucleotides match TRBD1. Germline trimming cut 3 bases from V and 3 bases from J; bases unmatched to any gene: 6. CDR1 and CDR2 from the germline V gene are MGHRA and YSYEKL. This CDR3 comprises 16 residues. This chain's CDR3 is CASSHPGQADTGELFF. The CDR3 DNA follows: TGCGCCAGCAGCCATCCGGGACAGGCTGACACCGGGGAGCTGTTTTTT.

V and J are TRBV11-3 and TRBJ2-7; 10 positions agree with TRBD1. CDR3 length: 15 amino acids. With V trimmed by 5 bases and J by 3 bases, 7 bases remained unmatched. Germline V gives CDR1 SGHNT, CDR2 YENEEA. The CDR3 DNA follows: TGTGCCAGCAGCGACCGACAGGGGGCTAGCTACGAGCAGTACTTC. Translated, it gives CASSDRQGASYEQYF.

The chain uses TRBV7-9 and TRBJ1-1; D may be TRBD1 (5 bases). Trimming stripped 1 base from V and 9 bases from J, with 12 bases between. From germline, CDR1 is SEHNR and CDR2 FQNEAQ (reference sequence). The CDR3 consists of 13 residues. The CDR3 DNA sequence: TGTGCCAGCAGCTTAGGTGCGACAGAAAAAGCTTTCTTT. It yields the protein CASSLGATEKAFF.

This sequence joins TRBV6-7 and TRBJ2-3; 11 bases fit TRBD2. TRBV6-7 is sorted into the ORF group, with uncertain function. With V trimmed by 2 bases and J by 0 bases, 4 bases remained unmatched. The CDR3 sequence is 17 residues long. In DNA, the CDR3 is TGTGCCAGCAGTTACCCGACTAGCGGGACGAGCACAGATACGCAGTATTTT. Protein sequence: CASSYPTSGTSTDTQYF.

V and J are TRBV6-1 and TRBJ2-7, with 9 bases lining up with TRBD1. The CDR3 spans 14 residues. V lost 8 bases to trimming and J lost 4 bases; unmatched junction nucleotides: 9. The V gene's germline CDR1 is MNHNS and CDR2 SASEGT. The CDR3 DNA is TGTGCCAGCTCCATGGGGGACAGGGCTTACGAGCAGTACTTC. This sequence encodes CASSMGDRAYEQYF.

The chain combines TRBV14 with TRBJ1-2; TRBD1 matches at 7 bases. V trimming: 2 bases; J trimming: 6 bases; junction bases outside the gene matches: 6. Germline V gives CDR1 SGHDN, CDR2 FVKESK. The CDR3 loop spans 14 amino acids. The CDR3 bases are TGTGCCAGCAGCCAAAACAGGGGATTTGATGGCTACACCTTC. Protein: CASSQNRGFDGYTF.

J is TRBJ1-1 and V is TRBV5-1, with D perhaps TRBD1 (6 bases). Looked up from germline, CDR1 is SGHRS and CDR2 is YFSETQ. This CDR3 region has 13 residues. The V end was cut by 2 bases, the J end by 8 bases, with 13 bases between. In DNA form, the CDR3 reads TGCGCCAGCAGCTTTATCGTGGGGGCAGAAGCTTTCTTT. Protein: CASSFIVGAEAFF.

The chain combines TRBV4-3 with TRBJ2-7, with 8 bases aligning to TRBD2. Losses at the gene ends were 0 bases for V and 1 base for J; bases not matched to a gene: 5. This CDR3 has 16 residues. The V gene's germline CDR1 is LGHNA and CDR2 YSLEER. The CDR3 DNA reads TGCGCCAGCAGCCAAGATCGGTTAGCGGGGTCCTACGAGCAGTACTTC. Amino acid sequence: CASSQDRLAGSYEQYF.

This CDR3 reads CASREFYEQYF. In nucleotides, the CDR3 is TGTGCCAGCAGAGAGTTTTACGAGCAGTACTTC. The chain couples TRBV2 to TRBJ2-7; D not resolved. Germline-derived CDR1 and CDR2 are SNHLY and FYNNEI. The V gene lost 6 bases and the J gene lost 4 bases, with 7 bases spanning the gap. The CDR3 spans 11 residues. Based on the CDR3 plus reference TRBV2 and TRBJ2-7, the full variable domain is EPEVTQTPSHQVTQMGQEVILRCVPISNHLYFYWYRQILGQKVEFLVSFYNNEISEKSEIFDDQFSVERPDGSNFTLKIRSTKLEDSAMYFCASREFYEQYFGPGTRLTVT.

This clone has a handful of counts. This chain connects TRBV25-1 to TRBJ2-5, with TRBD1 matching 7 bases. The germline gives CDR1 MGHDK, CDR2 SYGVNS. This CDR3 is 14 amino acids long. The J segment lost 5 bases and the V segment lost 8 bases, leaving 11 bases of the junction unmatched. The chain's CDR3 is CASGKRGPRETQYF. As DNA, the CDR3 is TGTGCCAGCGGGAAAAGGGGGCCTCGGGAGACCCAGTACTTC.

V usage is TRBV6-6 and J usage is TRBJ2-7; the match to TRBD2 covers 9 bases. The CDR3 consists of 14 residues. The J segment lost 5 bases and the V segment lost 8 bases, leaving 10 bases of the junction unmatched. Germline lookup yields CDR1 MNHNY and CDR2 SVGAGI (reference sequence). CDR3 amino acids: CASVEGSGSNEQYF. The CDR3 coding sequence is TGTGCCAGCGTAGAGGGTAGCGGGAGCAACGAGCAGTACTTC.

The rearrangement uses TRBV11-3 and TRBJ2-3; D call uncertain. The CDR3 has 12 amino acids. Between the trimmed V and J ends, which lost 5 bases and 4 bases, there was a span of 7 bases. Germline V gives CDR1 SGHNT, CDR2 YENEEA. The CDR3 nucleotides read TGTGCCAGCAGCCCCTTTTCAGATACGCAGTATTTT. Translated, it gives CASSPFSDTQYF. Drawing the rest from reference TRBV11-3 and TRBJ2-3, the complete variable domain is EAGVVQSPRYKIIEKKQPVAFWCNPISGHNTLYWYLQNLGQGPELLIRYENEEAVDDSQLPKDRFSAERLKGVDSTLKIQPAELGDSAVYLCASSPFSDTQYFGPGTRLTVL.